The rows below give T cell receptor beta chains drawn from one sample of a study of CD8 T cells in ankylosing spondylitis. TCRdb called the 5' RACE reads again in MiXCR, with one record for every CDR3 protein. The sample has just over 150,000 distinct CDR3 sequences; approximately 20% are singletons. The source material was blood, either unsorted or a sorted T cell fraction (not recorded which). The receptors were gathered from a male donor with ankylosing spondylitis or in good health (not recorded which). Both conserved end residues are part of each CDR3. A D gene is named only where the DNA matches it firmly. Where a row states a size, it is once, few, many or the class of an expanded clone; other rows omit it.

CDR3 DNA: TGTGCCAGCAGCTACAGCGGCGATGAGACCCAGTACTTC
CDR3 protein: CASSYSGDETQYF
D gene: -
clone size: -
CDR3 length: 13
V gene: TRBV5-5
J gene: TRBJ2-5

CDR3 DNA: TGCGCCAGTAGTCCGGGGCAGGGACACACCGGGGAGCTGTTTTTT
CDR3 protein: CASSPGQGHTGELFF
D gene: -
clone size: few
CDR3 length: 15
V gene: TRBV23-1
J gene: TRBJ2-2

CDR3 DNA: TGTGCCATCAGTCCGAATTCGGACCGAAACATTCAGTACTTC
CDR3 protein: CAISPNSDRNIQYF
D gene: -
clone size: many
CDR3 length: 14
V gene: TRBV10-3
J gene: TRBJ2-4

CDR3 DNA: TGTGCCAGCAGTTTCGGGCAGGGCGGGTTTGATCAGCCCCAGCATTTT
CDR3 protein: CASSFGQGGFDQPQHF
D gene: -
clone size: few
CDR3 length: 16
V gene: TRBV12-3/TRBV12-4
J gene: TRBJ1-5

CDR3 DNA: TGTGCCATCAGTGAGAATTTGGGACTAGCGGGAGCCTCAGATACGCAGTATTTT
CDR3 protein: CAISENLGLAGASDTQYF
D gene: TRBD2
clone size: -
CDR3 length: 18
V gene: TRBV10-3
J gene: TRBJ2-3

CDR3 DNA: TGTGCCAGCACCCTGCTCAGGGAGACCACAGATACGCAGTATTTT
CDR3 protein: CASTLLRETTDTQYF
D gene: -
clone size: many
CDR3 length: 15
V gene: TRBV7-9
J gene: TRBJ2-3

CDR3 DNA: TGTGCCAGCAGCTTGGTCAACCGGGAGACCCAGTACTTC
CDR3 protein: CASSLVNRETQYF
D gene: -
clone size: -
CDR3 length: 13
V gene: TRBV5-5
J gene: TRBJ2-5

CDR3 DNA: TGTGCCAGCAGTGCTACAGGCAATCAGCCCCAGCATTTT
CDR3 protein: CASSATGNQPQHF
D gene: -
clone size: few
CDR3 length: 13
V gene: TRBV27
J gene: TRBJ1-5

CDR3 DNA: TGTGCCAGCAGGGGCTATGAGTACCAAGAGACCCAGTACTTC
CDR3 protein: CASRGYEYQETQYF
D gene: -
clone size: -
CDR3 length: 14
V gene: TRBV27
J gene: TRBJ2-5

CDR3 DNA: TGCAGCGTTGTTCCGACCGGCACCGGGGAGCTGTTTTTT
CDR3 protein: CSVVPTGTGELFF
D gene: -
clone size: -
CDR3 length: 13
V gene: TRBV29-1
J gene: TRBJ2-2

CDR3 DNA: TGCGCCAGCAGCTTTTCCGACATGGTGGATACGCAGTATTTT
CDR3 protein: CASSFSDMVDTQYF
D gene: -
clone size: many
CDR3 length: 14
V gene: TRBV5-1
J gene: TRBJ2-3

CDR3 DNA: TGTGCCAGCAGATCGACTACCCAAGAGACCCAGTACTTC
CDR3 protein: CASRSTTQETQYF
D gene: -
clone size: many
CDR3 length: 13
V gene: TRBV12-3/TRBV12-4
J gene: TRBJ2-5

CDR3 DNA: TGTGCCAGCAGTTCAGGGGGGGCGCTCGGCACTGAAGCTTTCTTT
CDR3 protein: CASSSGGALGTEAFF
D gene: TRBD1
clone size: -
CDR3 length: 15
V gene: TRBV27
J gene: TRBJ1-1

CDR3 DNA: TGTGCCAGCAGCTTCACCGGGGACAACTCCTACGAGCAGTACTTC
CDR3 protein: CASSFTGDNSYEQYF
D gene: -
clone size: few
CDR3 length: 15
V gene: TRBV6-2/TRBV6-3
J gene: TRBJ2-7

CDR3 DNA: TGCGCCAGCAGACCACCGGGACAGGGGAAAGGCTACACCTTC
CDR3 protein: CASRPPGQGKGYTF
D gene: TRBD1
clone size: many
CDR3 length: 14
V gene: TRBV4-1
J gene: TRBJ1-2

CDR3 DNA: TGTGCCACCGAATCCAGGACAGGGAGCTTGAATGAGCAGTTCTTC
CDR3 protein: CATESRTGSLNEQFF
D gene: TRBD1
clone size: many
CDR3 length: 15
V gene: TRBV24-1
J gene: TRBJ2-1

CDR3 DNA: TGTGCCAGCGGCGAGTTTACGGGGTTTGGAGAGACCCAGTACTTC
CDR3 protein: CASGEFTGFGETQYF
D gene: -
clone size: -
CDR3 length: 15
V gene: TRBV12-3/TRBV12-4
J gene: TRBJ2-5

CDR3 DNA: TGTGCCAGCAGCCCATCGAGGACTAAGCAGTACTTC
CDR3 protein: CASSPSRTKQYF
D gene: -
clone size: once
CDR3 length: 12
V gene: TRBV6-5
J gene: TRBJ2-7

CDR3 DNA: TGCGCCAGCAGGAAGGACGTGGGCGCGAACACCGGGGAGCTGTTTTTT
CDR3 protein: CASRKDVGANTGELFF
D gene: -
clone size: many
CDR3 length: 16
V gene: TRBV5-1
J gene: TRBJ2-2

CDR3 DNA: TGTGCCAGCAGCTTAGCGGGGGGAGATACGCAGTATTTT
CDR3 protein: CASSLAGGDTQYF
D gene: TRBD2
clone size: -
CDR3 length: 13
V gene: TRBV13
J gene: TRBJ2-3

CDR3 DNA: TGTGCCACCGTCCCAGGGGAAGGCGAGCAGTACTTC
CDR3 protein: CATVPGEGEQYF
D gene: -
clone size: many
CDR3 length: 12
V gene: TRBV10-3
J gene: TRBJ2-7

CDR3 DNA: TGCGCCAGCAGCCCGGCGGAAACTAATACCTACGAGCAGTACTTC
CDR3 protein: CASSPAETNTYEQYF
D gene: -
clone size: few
CDR3 length: 15
V gene: TRBV4-1
J gene: TRBJ2-7

CDR3 DNA: TGCGCCAGCAGCCCCCTATGGGGTCTGAACACTGAAGCTTTCTTT
CDR3 protein: CASSPLWGLNTEAFF
D gene: -
clone size: few
CDR3 length: 15
V gene: TRBV5-1
J gene: TRBJ1-1

CDR3 DNA: TGTGCCAGCAGTTTCGGGGGACTGAACACCGGGGAGCTGTTTTTT
CDR3 protein: CASSFGGLNTGELFF
D gene: -
clone size: many
CDR3 length: 15
V gene: TRBV28
J gene: TRBJ2-2

CDR3 DNA: TGCGCCAGCAGCTCTACTGACGATAACACTGAAGCTTTCTTT
CDR3 protein: CASSSTDDNTEAFF
D gene: -
clone size: many
CDR3 length: 14
V gene: TRBV5-1
J gene: TRBJ1-1

CDR3 DNA: TGTGCCAGCAGCTTCGAGGGACTAGCGGTCCAGAGCTCCTACAATGAGCAGTTCTTC
CDR3 protein: CASSFEGLAVQSSYNEQFF
D gene: TRBD2
clone size: few
CDR3 length: 19
V gene: TRBV5-6
J gene: TRBJ2-1

CDR3 DNA: TGTGCCAGCAGTTCCCAAGCGGGAATGGAGACCCAGTACTTC
CDR3 protein: CASSSQAGMETQYF
D gene: TRBD2
clone size: few
CDR3 length: 14
V gene: TRBV28
J gene: TRBJ2-5

CDR3 DNA: TGTGCCAGCAGTTCCCGGGACGGAGGTTTCTTC
CDR3 protein: CASSSRDGGFF
D gene: -
clone size: few
CDR3 length: 11
V gene: TRBV6-6
J gene: TRBJ2-1